The 12 T cell receptor beta chains listed next were all sequenced from one sample in a study of cytomegalovirus exposure and HLA in healthy donors. Both 60 Vbeta primers and 13 Jbeta primers went into the PCR. Profiling relied on immunoSEQ multiplex PCR, and the TCRdb table lists in-frame clones only, not all of them. This listing includes about 96,000 clones. Sequencing input: PBMCs. The receptors come from a woman aged 25 to 39 in good health and CMV-seronegative.

V is TRBV12-2 and J is TRBJ1-1; the table's D gene call, TRBD1, was not cross checked with the DNA. TRBV12-2 is a pseudogene locus. The CDR3 is 15 amino acids. CDR3 coding DNA: TGTGCAAGTCGCTTAGTGCTGGCAGAATTTACTGAAGCTTTCTTT. This sequence encodes CASRLVLAEFTEAFF.

The CDR3 coding sequence is TGTGCCAGCAGTTCGCCTTCTAGCGGGAACTACGAGCAGTACTTC. It encodes CASSSPSSGNYEQYF. J is TRBJ2-7 and V is TRBV28; 9 bases map to TRBD2. The V gene's germline CDR1 is MDHEN and CDR2 SYDVKM. The trim removed 4 bases at V and 3 bases at J, leaving 7 bases unmatched. This CDR3 is built from 15 residues.

The rearrangement joins TRBV19 to TRBJ2-5, with 7 bases lining up with TRBD1. Germline V gives CDR1 LNHDA, CDR2 SQIVND (reference sequence). V lost 3 bases and J lost 2; bases outside the gene matches: 9. The CDR3 totals 16 residues. CDR3 region: CASSIAPGTEQETQYF. CDR3 nucleotides: TGTGCCAGTAGTATTGCCCCAGGGACAGAGCAAGAGACCCAGTACTTC.

This sequence joins TRBV28 and TRBJ2-1, with a weak D call TRBD1 (6 bases). Between the trimmed V and J ends, which lost 6 bases and 6 bases, there was a span of 21 bases. Germline CDR1 reads MDHEN; CDR2 reads SYDVKM. This CDR3 is 16 amino acids long. In DNA, the CDR3 is TGTGCCAGCAGCCCTACCCCGGACAGCTCGTTCAATGAGCAGTTCTTC. This encodes CASSPTPDSSFNEQFF.

DNA for the CDR3: TGTGCCAGTAGTACTCTTGGGACTAGCGGCGATGAGCAGTTCTTC. Translation: CASSTLGTSGDEQFF. The chain joins TRBV19 to TRBJ2-1; 11 bases are a match to TRBD2. The trim removed 4 bases at V and 8 bases at J, leaving 7 bases unmatched. From germline, CDR1 is LNHDA and CDR2 SQIVND (reference sequence). There are 15 residues in the CDR3.

This chain links TRBV10-3 with TRBJ2-7; D is unclear. This CDR3 comprises 14 residues. Between the trimmed V and J ends, which lost 6 bases and 1 base, there was a span of 13 bases. The germline V gene has CDR1 ENHRY and CDR2 SYGVKD. This CDR3 is CAISMSTGSYEQYF. In nucleotides, the CDR3 is TGTGCCATCAGCATGTCTACTGGTTCCTACGAGCAGTACTTC.

J is TRBJ2-5 and V is TRBV5-1; D is ambiguous. CDR3 length: 14 amino acids. Germline lookup yields CDR1 SGHRS and CDR2 YFSETQ. Trimming removed 5 bases from V and 4 bases from J, with 15 bases in between. CDR3 protein: CASRTLARPETQYF. CDR3 bases: TGCGCCAGCAGGACGCTCGCCAGGCCAGAGACCCAGTACTTC.

The rearrangement joins TRBV7-2 to TRBJ2-1, with 7 nucleotides matching TRBD2. Unmatched junction bases numbered 14, after V lost 5 bases and J lost 7 bases. CDR3 length equals 16 residues. Germline assignment: CDR1 SGHTA and CDR2 FQGNSA. CDR3 loop: CASSRNSGSANNEQFF. DNA of the CDR3: TGTGCCAGCAGCAGAAATAGCGGGTCCGCCAATAATGAGCAGTTCTTC.

The chain has TRBV5-1 and TRBJ2-1; possibly TRBD2 for D (6 bases). V was pared by 3 bases and J by 9 bases, with 13 bases between. Per the germline V gene, CDR1 is SGHRS and CDR2 is YFSETQ. CDR3 length: 13 amino acids. CDR3: CASSSSTSSEQFF. CDR3 bases: TGCGCCAGCAGCTCATCGACTAGTAGTGAGCAGTTCTTC.

This chain links TRBV28 with TRBJ1-2; tentatively, D is TRBD1 (5 bases). V shed 5 bases and J shed 7 bases, with 17 bases lying between them. Germline-derived CDR1 and CDR2 are MDHEN and SYDVKM. The CDR3 runs to 14 residues. The CDR3 protein is CASSLQGRDGGYTF. The CDR3 DNA reads TGTGCCAGCAGTCTCCAGGGTCGAGACGGTGGCTACACCTTC.

The DNA of the CDR3 is TGTGCCAGCAGCTTAGATCTATGGACAGGGAAAGCCACTGAAGCTTTCTTT. This translates into CASSLDLWTGKATEAFF. The chain employs TRBV11-2 and TRBJ1-1; 8 nucleotides line up with TRBD1. CDR3 length equals 17 residues. The V segment lost 0 bases and the J segment 4 bases; nucleotides outside the gene matches: 10. Germline V lookup: CDR1 SGHAT, CDR2 FQNNGV.

The chain recombines TRBV30 with TRBJ1-5, with TRBD1 matching over 8 bases. Germline V gives CDR1 GTSNPN, CDR2 SVGIG (reference sequence). V lost 2 bases, J lost 4 bases, and 1 base stayed unmatched. The length of the CDR3 is 13 residues. This chain's CDR3 is CAWSTGGNQPQHF. The CDR3 DNA reads TGTGCCTGGAGTACAGGGGGAAATCAGCCCCAGCATTTT. Using reference TRBV30 and TRBJ1-5 for the parts outside the CDR3, the full variable domain is SQTIHQWPATLVQPVGSPLSLECTVEGTSNPNLYWYRQAAGRGLQLLFYSVGIGQISSEVPQNLSASRPQDRQFILSSKKLLLSDSGFYLCAWSTGGNQPQHFGDGTRLSIL.